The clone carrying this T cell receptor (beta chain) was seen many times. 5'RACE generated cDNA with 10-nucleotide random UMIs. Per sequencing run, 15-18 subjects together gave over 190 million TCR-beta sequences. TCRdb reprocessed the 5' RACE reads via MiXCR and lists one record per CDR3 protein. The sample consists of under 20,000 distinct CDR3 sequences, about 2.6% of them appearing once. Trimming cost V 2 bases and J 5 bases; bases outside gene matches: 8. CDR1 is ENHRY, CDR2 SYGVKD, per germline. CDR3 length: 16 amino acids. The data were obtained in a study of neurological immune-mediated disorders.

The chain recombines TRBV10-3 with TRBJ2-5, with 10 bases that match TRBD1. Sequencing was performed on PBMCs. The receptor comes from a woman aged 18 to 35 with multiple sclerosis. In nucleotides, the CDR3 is TGTGCCATCAGTGAGCCTGGGACAGGGGATCGGGAGACCCAGTACTTC. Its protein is CAISEPGTGDRETQYF.